One TCR beta chain is described in this entry. The data originate from a study of CD8 T cells in Susac syndrome. TCR beta from blood CD8+ and CD4+ T cells was sequenced. CD8+ and CD4+ T cells were negatively isolated; TEMRA cells were FACS-enriched. RNA amounts of roughly 0.45 to 1 ug underwent reverse transcription with random hexamers. Amplification of TCR beta CDR3 by immunoSEQ multiplex PCR spanned 54 Vbeta and 13 Jbeta. TCRdb analysed the immunoSEQ multiplex PCR reads with MiXCR anew, one entry per CDR3 protein. The data contain roughly 160,000 distinct CDR3 sequences, over 85% of them singletons. This TCR was recovered from a human donor in good health. Sequenced input: CD4+ T cells from PBMCs.

CDR3 in DNA: TGCGCCAGCAGCTTCAATCTGGTGTCTGGGGCCAACGTCCTGACTTTC. As protein: CASSFNLVSGANVLTF. The V call is TRBV4-3, the J call TRBJ2-6; D unresolved. The CDR3 is 16 residues long. The germline CDR1 and CDR2 sequences are LGHNA and YSLEER. With 5 bases removed from V and 1 base from J, the gap between germline ends came to 12 bases.